This T cell receptor beta chain was identified in a study of T-cell reconstitution after alpha-beta-depleted transplantation in children. This CDR3 contains 12 residues. Germline V gene lookup returns CDR1 SEHNR and CDR2 FQNEAQ (reference sequence). Trimming shortened V by 3 bases and J by 9 bases, and 9 bases separated the two germline ends. Unique molecular identifiers featured in how the TCRbeta library was prepared. One entry per CDR3 protein results from TCRdb running MiXCR on the PCR reads. The sample holds about 540,000 distinct CDR3 sequences, about 16% seen once. This clonotype showed up just a few times.

The chain recombines TRBV7-9 with TRBJ2-1; the D is unclear. The receptor was isolated from a human donor who donated a stem cell graft to a child with acute lymphoblastic leukemia. The specimen comprised PBMCs from the stem cell graft donor, sampled from the stem cell graft. The CDR3 reads CASSFSRGEQFF. The CDR3 DNA is TGTGCCAGCAGCTTCTCCAGAGGTGAGCAGTTCTTC.